The next 2 T cell receptor beta chains were all read from a single sample in a study of T cell repertoires in cytomegalovirus infection. TCRdb used MiXCR to reprocess the reads, holding one entry per CDR3 protein. The sample has around 740,000 distinct CDR3 sequences; approximately 34% are singletons. The specimen was PBMCs. The receptors stem from a human donor in good health (CMV status not recorded). Some clones in this sample may be carry-over from other donors' samples.

V is TRBV6-6 and J is TRBJ1-4, with TRBD1 identical over 7 bases. The CDR3 runs to 14 residues. Germline V lookup: CDR1 MNHNY, CDR2 SVGAGI (reference sequence). V was pared by 5 bases and J by 3 bases, with 3 bases of the junction left unmatched. CDR3 amino acids: CASSHGTANEKLFF. The CDR3 region has the DNA TGTGCCAGCAGTCACGGGACAGCTAATGAAAAACTGTTTTTT.

This clonotype was seen more than once but under ten times. The chain is built from TRBV28 and TRBJ1-5; possibly TRBD1 for D (5 bases). CDR1 MDHEN and CDR2 SYDVKM come from the germline V gene. The CDR3 loop spans 15 amino acids. Trimming cost V 6 bases and J 9 bases, with 21 bases left between them. The chain's CDR3 is CASSSSFAGNSPQHF. Here the CDR3 DNA reads TGTGCCAGCAGCAGTTCATTCGCAGGGAACTCGCCCCAGCATTTT.